The next 30 T cell receptor beta chains were all read from a single sample in a study of blood T cells in healthy people across ages. Combining a sample-barcoded 5' primer with a J-beta primer mix, a second PCR ran for roughly 7 to 11 cycles. Each CDR3 protein gets one entry after TCRdb re-called the 5' RACE reads with MiXCR. The sample has 1.5 million to 2 million distinct CDR3 sequences, around 50% seen once; the top ten hold 2.1%. The sample was blood. These receptors came from a woman in her thirties or forties in good health.

The V gene is TRBV10-3, the J gene TRBJ1-6, with no clear D. Germline values: CDR1 ENHRY, CDR2 SYGVKD. The CDR3 covers 13 residues. The germline V and J ends were trimmed by 10 bases and 5 bases, with 12 bases remaining between them. The CDR3 DNA is TGTGCCAGCCGCGATCATAATAATTCACCCCTCCACTTT. It specifies CASRDHNNSPLHF.

This sequence joins TRBV20-1 and TRBJ2-7, with a possible D match to TRBD2 (7 bases). This CDR3 is 15 amino acids long. V was shortened by 0 bases and J by 3 bases, with 15 bases between the two germline ends. Germline V gene sequence: CDR1 DFQATT, CDR2 SNEGSKA (reference sequence). The CDR3 region is CSARDGGGLIYEQYF. The CDR3 nucleotides read TGCAGTGCTAGAGATGGCGGGGGCCTCATCTACGAGCAGTACTTC.

This chain uses TRBV25-1 with TRBJ2-7; D not resolved. V gave up 2 bases and J gave up 4 bases, with 15 bases separating them. This CDR3 has 15 residues. Germline V gives CDR1 MGHDK, CDR2 SYGVNS. The CDR3 is CASSERGTPLYEQYF. CDR3 sequence (DNA): TGTGCCAGCAGTGAAAGAGGCACCCCCTTGTACGAGCAGTACTTC.

A single count supports this clonotype. Given a much more abundant clone one base away, this may be a read error. The V and J genes are TRBV5-6 and TRBJ2-1; D gene ambiguous. Per the germline V gene, CDR1 is SGHDT and CDR2 is YYEEEE. V gave up 0 bases and J gave up 13 bases, with 14 bases separating them. The CDR3 spans 13 residues. CDR3 sequence (DNA): TGTGCCAGCAGCTTGGCGGGTTTGGAGACCCAGTTCTTC. Amino acid sequence: CASSLAGLETQFF.

This sequence joins TRBV20-1 and TRBJ2-1; D is undetermined. This CDR3 contains 13 residues. CDR1 is DFQATT and CDR2 is SNEGSKA in the germline V gene (reference sequence). Trimming cost V 0 bases and J 10 bases, with 13 bases left between them. The CDR3: CSAREILAGEQFF. The CDR3 DNA sequence: TGCAGTGCTAGAGAGATCCTCGCCGGAGAGCAGTTCTTC.

The V call is TRBV5-1, the J call TRBJ2-3; TRBD2 matches 10 bases. Germline V gene sequence: CDR1 SGHRS, CDR2 YFSETQ. After removal of 1 base from V and 0 bases from J, the junction contained 17 bases not matched to a gene. The CDR3 has 21 amino acids. The chain's CDR3 is CASSLFRFRLAGESSTDTQYF. The CDR3 coding sequence is TGCGCCAGCAGCTTGTTCCGTTTCCGGCTAGCGGGGGAATCTAGCACAGATACGCAGTATTTT. Full variable domain (outside the CDR3, taken from reference TRBV5-1 and TRBJ2-3): KAGVTQTPRYLIKTRGQQVTLSCSPISGHRSVSWYQQTPGQGLQFLFEYFSETQRNKGNFPGRFSGRQFSNSRSEMNVSTLELGDSALYLCASSLFRFRLAGESSTDTQYFGPGTRLTVL.

V and J are TRBV5-1 and TRBJ2-3; TRBD2 matches at 11 bases. Per germline, CDR1 SGHRS and CDR2 YFSETQ. The CDR3 is 13 amino acids. Trimming removed 9 bases from V and 4 bases from J; junction bases left unmatched: 4. The DNA of the CDR3 is TGCGCCACCCATAGCGGGGGGGCAGATACGCAGTATTTT. Encoded protein: CATHSGGADTQYF.

The rearrangement joins TRBV6-6 to TRBJ1-2, with 10 bases fitting TRBD1. Germline-derived CDR1 and CDR2 are MNHNY and SVGAGI (reference sequence). The CDR3 spans 15 residues. Trimming took 0 bases from V and 6 from J; bases not matched to a gene: 4. CDR3 coding DNA: TGTGCCAGCAGTTACTCGGGTGGGACAGGGGATGGCTACACCTTC. This translates into CASSYSGGTGDGYTF.

This clonotype was counted a few times. The chain recombines TRBV6-2 or TRBV6-3 with TRBJ2-7; unclear D gene. This CDR3 is built from 12 residues. CDR1 and CDR2 from the germline V gene are MNHEY and SVGEGT. Trimming pared 8 bases from V and 9 bases from J, leaving 17 bases between. DNA of the CDR3: TGTGCCAGCTCCGAACCCCCGTTCGGGCAGTACTTC. Its protein product is CASSEPPFGQYF.

This clonotype was observed many times. Compared with germline, one end of the junction differs, possibly owing to a read error. The genes are TRBV27 and TRBJ2-7, with D possibly being TRBD2 (7 bases). CDR3 length equals 13 residues. From germline, CDR1 is MNHEY and CDR2 SMNVEV (reference sequence). The CDR3 loop is CASSVSRGGGQYF. CDR3 DNA sequence: TGTGCCAGCAGTGTATCGAGGGGGGGTGGGCAGTACTTC.

The chain combines TRBV6-5 with TRBJ2-7, with 7 bases that match TRBD2. The closer fit of TRBJ2-5 to the DNA end suggests the J call may be wrong. The germline V gene encodes CDR1 MNHEY and CDR2 SVGAGI. This CDR3 region has 17 residues. The CDR3 region is CASSYSRRSGERETQYF. CDR3 DNA sequence: TGTGCCAGCAGTTACTCGAGACGGAGCGGGGAGCGAGAGACCCAGTACTTC.

The chain links TRBV7-2 to TRBJ1-1, with 8 bases that match TRBD1. V lost 2 bases and J lost 0; bases outside the gene matches: 5. Germline lookup yields CDR1 SGHTA and CDR2 FQGNSA. This CDR3 spans 16 amino acids. Written as DNA, the CDR3 is TGTGCCAGCAGCTTACTGGACAGGGTGGTGAACACTGAAGCTTTCTTT. The encoded protein is CASSLLDRVVNTEAFF.

The chain carries TRBV9 and TRBJ2-3; 7 bases align to TRBD2. Trimming removed 4 bases from V and 1 base from J; junction bases left unmatched: 12. There are 17 residues in the CDR3. Germline V gene lookup returns CDR1 SGDLS and CDR2 YYNGEE. The CDR3 is CASSPGLITARTDTQYF. The CDR3, as DNA: TGTGCCAGCAGCCCGGGACTAATTACCGCTCGCACAGATACGCAGTATTTT.

The chain employs TRBV5-1 and TRBJ2-7; D remains unclear. The length of the CDR3 is 17 residues. Trimming cost V 4 bases and J 4 bases, with 24 bases left between them. Germline V CDR1 and CDR2: SGHRS, YFSETQ. The CDR3 DNA follows: TGCGCCAGCAGCCCTGAGTTTCAGGACGGGTTCCTTTACGAGCAGTACTTC. Encoded protein: CASSPEFQDGFLYEQYF.

This chain links TRBV20-1 with TRBJ2-1; D might be TRBD2 (6 bases). The CDR3 consists of 13 residues. V gave up 5 bases and J gave up 8 bases, with 16 bases separating them. Per the germline V gene, CDR1 is DFQATT and CDR2 is SNEGSKA (reference sequence). The CDR3 loop reads CSARGAGFYEQFF. The CDR3, as DNA: TGCAGTGCTCGGGGAGCGGGCTTCTATGAGCAGTTCTTC.

A few counts support this clonotype. The CDR3 here is CASSVSGGTHNEQFF. The CDR3 nucleotides are TGCGCCAGCAGTGTAAGCGGGGGGACCCACAATGAGCAGTTCTTC. This sequence joins TRBV10-2 and TRBJ2-1; 9 bases agree with TRBD2. Germline V gene sequence: CDR1 WSHSY, CDR2 SAAADI. J was trimmed by 5 bases and V by 4 bases; bases with no gene match: 6. The CDR3 loop spans 15 amino acids.

Only a few counts were recorded for this clonotype. The chain couples TRBV20-1 to TRBJ2-1; 10 bases are a match to TRBD2. This CDR3 has 17 residues. V lost 4 bases to trimming and J lost 0 bases; unmatched junction nucleotides: 9. Germline V lookup: CDR1 DFQATT, CDR2 SNEGSKA (reference sequence). The CDR3 reads CSAMASGGRLSYNEQFF. CDR3 nucleotides: TGCAGTGCTATGGCTAGCGGGGGCCGCCTCTCCTACAATGAGCAGTTCTTC.

This sequence joins TRBV9 and TRBJ2-1; 12 bases line up with TRBD2. This CDR3 region has 18 residues. The V gene end was trimmed by 3 bases and the J gene end by 0 bases; junction bases not matched to a gene: 7. Germline CDR1 and CDR2: SGDLS and YYNGEE. In DNA, the CDR3 is TGTGCCAGCAGCGGATCGACTAGCGGGGGAAGCTCCTACAATGAGCAGTTCTTC. Amino acid sequence: CASSGSTSGGSSYNEQFF.

V usage is TRBV20-1 and J usage is TRBJ2-7, with D possibly called TRBD1 or TRBD2 (6 bases each). V lost 1 base to trimming and J lost 5 bases, with 21 bases between them. Germline assignment: CDR1 DFQATT and CDR2 SNEGSKA (reference sequence). The CDR3 is 16 amino acids. The CDR3 protein is CSARATSFWGHDEQYF. DNA for the CDR3: TGCAGTGCTAGAGCCACTAGCTTTTGGGGGCACGACGAGCAGTACTTC.

This clonotype has only a few counts. The chain couples TRBV2 to TRBJ1-6; D is possibly TRBD1 (5 bases). The CDR3 contains 18 residues. Germline V gene sequence: CDR1 SNHLY, CDR2 FYNNEI. Trimming took off 6 bases at V and 0 bases at J, with 18 bases between the two ends. This chain's CDR3 is CASRGSSRGSSYNSPLHF. CDR3 bases: TGTGCCAGCAGGGGAAGCAGCCGGGGGAGCTCCTATAATTCACCCCTCCACTTT.

This chain connects TRBV5-5 to TRBJ2-7; TRBD2 agrees at 8 bases. CDR3 size: 16 residues. V lost 4 bases, J lost 5 bases, and 14 bases stayed unmatched. Germline CDR1 SGHKS, CDR2 YYEKEE (reference sequence). CDR3 DNA sequence: TGTGCCAGCAGCCCCATGTCGGGGGGGGAAGACGACGAGCAGTACTTC. Protein product: CASSPMSGGEDDEQYF.

The V and J genes are TRBV27 and TRBJ1-5; D is perhaps TRBD1 (6 bases). The germline V gene encodes CDR1 MNHEY and CDR2 SMNVEV (reference sequence). This CDR3 is built from 15 residues. V was pared by 6 bases and J by 3 bases, with 15 bases between. The CDR3 bases are TGTGCCAGCAGCCACCACGGGGGGCCCAATCAGCCCCAGCATTTT. Translated: CASSHHGGPNQPQHF.

This sequence joins TRBV9 and TRBJ1-5; D is ambiguous. The CDR3 sequence is 13 residues long. Germline assignment: CDR1 SGDLS and CDR2 YYNGEE. The V and J ends lost 4 bases and 7 bases respectively, with 12 bases between them. The CDR3 bases are TGTGCCAGCAGCCGGGCCCCCCGCCAGCCCCAGCATTTT. Translation: CASSRAPRQPQHF.

The rearrangement links TRBV4-2 to TRBJ2-4; 9 bases line up with TRBD1. The J call could be wrong; TRBJ2-7 is a better fit for the DNA end. This CDR3 spans 16 amino acids. Germline CDR1 LGHNA, CDR2 YNFKEQ. In DNA, the CDR3 is TGTGCCAGCAGCCAAGATCGGGGACAGGGAAGGTACGAGCAGTACTTC. This gives the protein CASSQDRGQGRYEQYF.

This clonotype was detected only a few times. The V and J genes are TRBV28 and TRBJ2-1, with 8 bases matching TRBD2. This CDR3 has 18 amino acids. V gave up 7 bases and J gave up 4 bases; unmatched junction bases: 18. Looked up from germline, CDR1 is MDHEN and CDR2 is SYDVKM. CDR3: CASNHGKLAGTLYNEQFF. The DNA of the CDR3 is TGTGCCAGCAACCATGGAAAGCTAGCGGGTACCCTATACAATGAGCAGTTCTTC.

The chain couples TRBV6-2 or TRBV6-3 to TRBJ2-7; D might be TRBD1 (6 bases). Germline-derived CDR1 and CDR2 are MNHEY and SVGEGT. The CDR3 is 15 amino acids. Trimming shortened V by 4 bases and J by 0 bases, and 13 bases separated the two germline ends. CDR3 sequence: CASSSQGPSSYEQYF. CDR3 bases: TGTGCCAGCAGTTCCCAGGGGCCGAGCTCCTACGAGCAGTACTTC.

This clonotype was recorded a few times. The J gene is TRBJ1-2, the V gene TRBV2; D is possibly TRBD1 (6 bases). The V gene's germline CDR1 is SNHLY and CDR2 FYNNEI. CDR3 length equals 15 residues. Trimming took 6 bases from V and 2 from J, leaving 16 bases between them. The chain's CDR3 is CASRIQGGANYGYTF. The CDR3 nucleotides read TGTGCCAGCAGAATACAGGGTGGCGCAAACTATGGCTACACCTTC.

A note on this clonotype: At one of its ends the junction is not consistent with the germline gene, which may arise from a read error. V is TRBV10-3 and J is TRBJ1-1, with 9 nucleotides matching TRBD1. Germline-derived CDR1 and CDR2 are ENHRY and SYGVKD. The CDR3 length is 15 residues. The chain's CDR3 is CATEGTGSPNSEAFF. CDR3 DNA sequence: TGTGCCACCGAGGGGACAGGGAGTCCGAACTCTGAAGCTTTCTTT.

The chain has TRBV7-2 and TRBJ1-4, with D possibly being TRBD1 (5 bases). Germline CDR1 and CDR2: SGHTA and FQGNSA. V lost 2 bases, J lost 3 bases, and 10 bases lay in between. The CDR3 runs to 15 residues. The CDR3 protein is CASSLSPGPNEKLFF. CDR3 coding DNA: TGTGCCAGCAGCTTATCCCCGGGACCTAATGAAAAACTGTTTTTT. Full variable domain (missing parts from reference TRBV7-2 and TRBJ1-4): GAGVSQSPSNKVTEKGKDVELRCDPISGHTALYWYRQSLGQGLEFLIYFQGNSAPDKSGLPSDRFSAERTGGSVSTLTIQRTQQEDSAVYLCASSLSPGPNEKLFFGSGTQLSVL.

V usage is TRBV7-2 and J usage is TRBJ2-5, with D perhaps matching TRBD2 (5 bases). V was trimmed by 0 bases and J by 5 bases, leaving 13 bases between them. Per germline, CDR1 SGHTA and CDR2 FQGNSA. CDR3 length equals 15 residues. The CDR3 region is CASSLAVRGSETQYF. The CDR3 nucleotides read TGTGCCAGCAGCTTAGCGGTTCGGGGATCGGAGACCCAGTACTTC.